This TCR beta chain was sequenced for a study of radiotherapy plus CTLA-4 blockade in lung cancer. Study information: Patients showed objective responses in 15% to 20% of cases and disease control in more than 25%. Overall study results and limits: Early blood T cell clone changes and increased post-radiation serum interferon-beta were reportedly the strongest response predictors. Blood saw expansion of tumor-derived TCR clones after radiotherapy plus ipilimumab.

Libraries were prepared by immunoSEQ multiplex PCR; TCRdb keeps only in-frame clonotypes and omits some of them. The repertoire holds 60,000 to 70,000 clones, with under 85% as singletons. Patients had chemo-refractory metastatic non-small-cell lung cancer and received focal radiation plus CTLA-4 blockade that used ipilimumab. This clone was seen only a few times. Antigen specificity is unknown. V was clipped by 0 bases and J by 8 bases, with 9 bases between them. Germline CDR1 and CDR2: SGHNT and YYREEE (reference sequence). The length of the CDR3 is 13 residues. Material: peripheral blood, obtained from a patient treated with radiotherapy plus ipilimumab. V gene TRBV5-4 combines with J gene TRBJ2-1; TRBD1 might be the D (5 bases). This clonotype was obtained from a human donor with non-small cell lung cancer who had a partial response to radiotherapy plus ipilimumab. CDR3 bases: TGTGCCAGCAGCTTGGTGCCAGGGCATGAGCAGTTCTTC. This gives the protein CASSLVPGHEQFF. Full variable domain (rest looked up from reference TRBV5-4 and TRBJ2-1): ETGVTQSPTHLIKTRGQQVTLRCSSQSGHNTVSWYQQALGQGPQFIFQYYREEENGRGNFPPRFSGLQFPNYSSELNVNALELDDSALYLCASSLVPGHEQFFGPGTRLTVL.